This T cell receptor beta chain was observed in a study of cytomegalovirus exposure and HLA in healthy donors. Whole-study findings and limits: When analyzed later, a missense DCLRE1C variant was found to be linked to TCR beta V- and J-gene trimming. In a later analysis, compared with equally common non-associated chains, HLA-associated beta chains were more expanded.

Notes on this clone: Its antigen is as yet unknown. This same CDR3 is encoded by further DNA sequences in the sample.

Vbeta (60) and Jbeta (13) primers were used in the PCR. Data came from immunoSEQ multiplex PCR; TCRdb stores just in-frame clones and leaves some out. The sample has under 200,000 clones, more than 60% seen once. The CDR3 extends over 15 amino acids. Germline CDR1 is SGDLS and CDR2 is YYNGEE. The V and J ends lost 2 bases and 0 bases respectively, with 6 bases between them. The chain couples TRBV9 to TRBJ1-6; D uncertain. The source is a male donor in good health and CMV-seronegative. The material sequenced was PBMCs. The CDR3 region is CASSVGSSYNSPLHF. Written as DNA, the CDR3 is TGTGCCAGCAGCGTCGGGAGCTCCTATAATTCACCCCTCCACTTT.